A single sample is the source of the 26 T cell receptor beta chains below, sequenced in a study of PD-1 and CTLA-4 blockade in melanoma (dated by TCRdb to the early 2020s). Libraries were built with the immunoSEQ multiplex PCR assay. The clones in this table, taken by TCRdb from immuneACCESS, are in-frame only. Not every clone is retained; where verified, under half of the shortfall comes from an unresolved V gene, and the cause of the rest is unknown. The sample profile shows 20,000 to 25,000 clones; around 88% of them were found once. The ten largest clones add up to 7.8% of the sample. The sample consisted of CD8+ T cells from peripheral blood, taken before anti-PD-1 treatment. These receptors were taken from a human donor with melanoma.

V usage is TRBV19 and J usage is TRBJ2-1; 11 nucleotides agree with TRBD2. Germline CDR1 reads LNHDA; CDR2 reads SQIVND (reference sequence). The CDR3 runs to 15 residues. Trimming removed 1 base from V and 7 bases from J; junction bases left unmatched: 3. The CDR3 reads CASSIAASGGNEQFF. CDR3 bases: TGTGCCAGTAGTATAGCCGCTAGCGGGGGGAATGAGCAGTTCTTC.

V is TRBV29-1 and J is TRBJ1-2; D is unresolved. Trimming removed 1 base from V and 4 bases from J, with 7 bases in between. In germline, CDR1 is SQVTM, CDR2 ANQGSEA. This CDR3 is built from 12 residues. The CDR3: CSVEGEGYGYTF. Written as DNA, the CDR3 is TGCAGCGTTGAAGGGGAGGGCTATGGCTACACCTTC.

The chain carries TRBV21-1 and TRBJ2-5; the table's D call TRBD2 went unverified against the DNA. TRBV21-1 is a pseudogene. This CDR3 is built from 14 residues. This CDR3 is CASSTGTPRKTQYF. The DNA for the CDR3 is TGTGCCAGCAGCACCGGGACTCCCCGGAAGACCCAGTACTTC.

The V gene is TRBV4-1, the J gene TRBJ1-3; D gene unclear. Trimming left V 7 bases short and J 2 bases short, with 12 bases between. CDR3 length equals 14 residues. Germline CDR1 reads MGHRA; CDR2 reads YSYEKL. The CDR3 DNA follows: TGCGCCAGCACCCCCACCGGCGCTGGAAACACCATATATTTT. This translates into CASTPTGAGNTIYF.

V and J are TRBV13 and TRBJ2-1; D not resolved. The CDR3 consists of 13 residues. From germline, CDR1 is PRHDT and CDR2 FYEKMQ (reference sequence). V was pared by 9 bases and J by 0 bases, with 9 bases between. CDR3 nucleotide sequence: TGTGCCAGTTACAGAAGCTCCTACAATGAGCAGTTCTTC. Its translation: CASYRSSYNEQFF.

The chain links TRBV9 to TRBJ2-7; D is ambiguous. Trimming pared 4 bases from V and 4 bases from J, leaving 12 bases between. This CDR3 is built from 13 residues. Germline CDR1 SGDLS, CDR2 YYNGEE. The CDR3 bases are TGTGCCAGCAGCCCCCCGGGCCAGTACGAGCAGTACTTC. Amino acid sequence: CASSPPGQYEQYF.

This sequence joins TRBV5-1 and TRBJ2-7; D may be TRBD1 or TRBD2 (6 bases each). The CDR3 runs to 15 residues. The V gene lost 5 bases and the J gene lost 4 bases, with 19 bases spanning the gap. Germline values: CDR1 SGHRS, CDR2 YFSETQ. CDR3: CASSRGLGGEYEQYF. The CDR3 nucleotides are TGCGCCAGCAGTCGGGGTTTGGGGGGCGAATACGAGCAGTACTTC.

This clone turned up a few times. The chain is built from TRBV5-1 and TRBJ1-6; TRBD1 agrees at 7 bases. There are 18 residues in the CDR3. Germline V gives CDR1 SGHRS, CDR2 YFSETQ. Trimming took 4 bases from V and 0 from J; bases not matched to a gene: 10. The CDR3 coding sequence is TGCGCCAGCAGCCCCAGGGACAGCTCGAGCTCCTATAATTCACCCCTCCACTTT. Protein sequence: CASSPRDSSSSYNSPLHF.

V usage is TRBV2 and J usage is TRBJ2-4; D is undetermined. The V gene lost 4 bases and the J gene lost 3 bases, with 4 bases spanning the gap. This CDR3 is 12 amino acids long. Germline CDR1 SNHLY, CDR2 FYNNEI. This CDR3 reads CASSAGKNIQYF. Here the CDR3 DNA reads TGTGCCAGCAGTGCCGGCAAAAACATTCAGTACTTC.

The chain couples TRBV12-3 or TRBV12-4 to TRBJ1-5, with 8 bases aligning to TRBD1. This CDR3 is built from 11 residues. Trimming removed 8 bases from V and 11 bases from J; junction bases left unmatched: 5. CDR3 protein: CASGIQGAQHF. The CDR3 DNA reads TGTGCCAGCGGAATACAGGGGGCCCAGCATTTT.

V usage is TRBV3-1 (or the pseudogene TRBV3-2) and J usage is TRBJ1-1, with D possibly matching TRBD1 (5 bases). CDR1 is LGHDT, CDR2 YNNKEL, per germline (reference sequence). The V end lost 1 base, the J end lost 4 bases, and 7 bases lay between the germline ends. The CDR3 consists of 13 residues. In nucleotides, the CDR3 is TGTGCCAGCAGCCAAGTGAGGGGCACTGAAGCTTTCTTT. Protein: CASSQVRGTEAFF.

The chain recombines TRBV14 with TRBJ2-7, with D uncertain. Looked up from germline, CDR1 is SGHDN and CDR2 is FVKESK. The CDR3 sequence is 15 residues long. Trimming cost V 2 bases and J 3 bases, with 14 bases left between them. CDR3 in amino acids: CASSQFAATDYEQYF. DNA of the CDR3: TGTGCCAGCAGCCAATTCGCGGCCACGGACTACGAGCAGTACTTC. Looking up the rest from reference TRBV14 and TRBJ2-7 gives the full variable domain: EAGVTQFPSHSVIEKGQTVTLRCDPISGHDNLYWYRRVMGKEIKFLLHFVKESKQDESGMPNNRFLAERTGGTYSTLKVQPAELEDSGVYFCASSQFAATDYEQYFGPGTRLTVT.

The V call is TRBV7-9, the J call TRBJ2-1; maybe TRBD1 (6 bases). CDR3 length: 15 amino acids. Germline V gene lookup returns CDR1 SEHNR and CDR2 FQNEAQ (reference sequence). V lost 1 base and J lost 1, with 8 bases in between. CDR3 DNA sequence: TGTGCCAGCAGCTTAGTACAGGGATCCTACAATGAGCAGTTCTTC. The encoded protein is CASSLVQGSYNEQFF.

A single count supports this clone. The chain has TRBV11-2 and TRBJ2-1; D may be TRBD1 (5 bases). V dropped 5 bases and J dropped 0 bases, with 20 bases sitting between them. CDR1 and CDR2 from the germline V gene are SGHAT and FQNNGV. The CDR3 is 18 amino acids. DNA for the CDR3: TGTGCCAGCAGCCCCGAGGATCTCCTACAGGACTCCTACAATGAGCAGTTCTTC. It yields the protein CASSPEDLLQDSYNEQFF. The full variable domain, completed using reference TRBV11-2 and TRBJ2-1, is EAGVAQSPRYKIIEKRQSVAFWCNPISGHATLYWYQQILGQGPKLLIQFQNNGVVDDSQLPKDRFSAERLKGVDSTLKIQPAKLEDSAVYLCASSPEDLLQDSYNEQFFGPGTRLTVL.

A single count supports this clone. This chain connects TRBV7-2 to TRBJ1-1, with D hard to call. The ends were cut back, 4 bases at V and 8 bases at J, with 14 bases in the middle. There are 13 residues in the CDR3. Germline CDR1 reads SGHTA; CDR2 reads FQGNSA. Here the CDR3 DNA reads TGTGCCAGCAGCTCGGTACCGGGAAACGAAGCTTTCTTT. Protein sequence: CASSSVPGNEAFF.

DNA for the CDR3: TGTGCCAGCAGCCCAGCGGGGGGAATTTACGAGCAGTACTTC. Amino acid sequence: CASSPAGGIYEQYF. The gene calls are TRBV7-2 and TRBJ2-7; 9 bases are a match to TRBD2. V shed 5 bases and J 4 bases; nucleotides not matched to a gene: 6. Looked up from germline, CDR1 is SGHTA and CDR2 is FQGNSA. The CDR3 contains 14 residues.

V usage is TRBV5-1 and J usage is TRBJ1-1; 12 bases are shared with TRBD1. The CDR3 covers 17 residues. Germline trimming cut 4 bases from V and 1 base from J; bases unmatched to any gene: 8. Per the germline V gene, CDR1 is SGHRS and CDR2 is YFSETQ. The CDR3 DNA is TGCGCCAGCAGCCTCGGGACAGGGGGCGCGGGGAACACTGAAGCTTTCTTT. Protein product: CASSLGTGGAGNTEAFF.

V and J are TRBV27 and TRBJ2-5; 8 bases are shared with TRBD2. Germline V gene data show CDR1 as MNHEY and CDR2 as SMNVEV (reference sequence). The CDR3 is 16 amino acids. V trimming: 5 bases; J trimming: 5 bases; junction bases outside the gene matches: 13. The CDR3 DNA sequence: TGTGCCAGCAGTCGCCTCGGGAGCGGGGGTCGGGAGACCCAGTACTTC. This encodes CASSRLGSGGRETQYF.

The sample holds one count of this clone. V is TRBV7-9 and J is TRBJ2-7; D is uncertain. V was cut by 10 bases and J by 2 bases, with 12 bases left in between. The CDR3 sequence is 12 residues long. Germline CDR1 is SEHNR and CDR2 is FQNEAQ (reference sequence). The chain's CDR3 is CATGPGAYEQYF. For the CDR3, the DNA is TGTGCCACCGGCCCCGGCGCCTACGAGCAGTACTTC.

The V and J genes are TRBV28 and TRBJ1-5; tentative D call: TRBD1 (5 bases). In germline, CDR1 is MDHEN, CDR2 SYDVKM. This CDR3 contains 16 residues. V was trimmed by 2 bases and J by 6 bases, leaving 17 bases between them. CDR3 bases: TGTGCCAGCAGTTTACCCGGGACCAGCATGGGTCAGCCCCAGCATTTT. Translated, it gives CASSLPGTSMGQPQHF.

V and J are TRBV14 and TRBJ1-2; tentative D call: TRBD1 (5 bases). Germline loops: CDR1 SGHDN, CDR2 FVKESK. Trimming left V 0 bases short and J 5 bases short, with 16 bases between. The CDR3 length is 16 residues. In DNA, the CDR3 is TGTGCCAGCAGCCAAGAGATCGGAGGGGACGGTTATGGCTACACCTTC. Its protein product is CASSQEIGGDGYGYTF. Full variable domain (outside the CDR3, taken from reference TRBV14 and TRBJ1-2): EAGVTQFPSHSVIEKGQTVTLRCDPISGHDNLYWYRRVMGKEIKFLLHFVKESKQDESGMPNNRFLAERTGGTYSTLKVQPAELEDSGVYFCASSQEIGGDGYGYTFGSGTRLTVV.

The chain links TRBV6-5 to TRBJ2-2, with D possibly matching TRBD2 (5 bases). CDR1 and CDR2 from the germline V gene are MNHEY and SVGAGI. The V and J ends lost 7 bases and 5 bases respectively, with 14 bases between them. This CDR3 spans 14 amino acids. CDR3 DNA: TGTGCCAGCATACGGGATAGCCCTACCGGGGAGCTGTTTTTT. Protein: CASIRDSPTGELFF.

The V and J genes are TRBV15 and TRBJ2-1; the match to TRBD2 covers 7 bases. The CDR3 runs 14 residues. Germline trimming cut 4 bases from V and 6 bases from J; bases unmatched to any gene: 6. Germline V gene data show CDR1 as LNHNV and CDR2 as YYDKDF (reference sequence). The DNA of the CDR3 is TGTGCCACCAGCACCGAGACTAGCAGCAATGAGCAGTTCTTC. It is translated as CATSTETSSNEQFF. Together with reference TRBV15 and TRBJ2-1, the CDR3 gives the full variable domain: DAMVIQNPRYQVTQFGKPVTLSCSQTLNHNVMYWYQQKSSQAPKLLFHYYDKDFNNEADTPDNFQSRRPNTSFCFLDIRSPGLGDTAMYLCATSTETSSNEQFFGPGTRLTVL.

The gene calls are TRBV4-2 and TRBJ1-2, with 8 bases identical to TRBD1. CDR3 length equals 19 residues. Trimming at V came to 0 bases and at J to 6 bases, leaving 18 bases not matched to a gene. Germline lookup yields CDR1 LGHNA and CDR2 YNFKEQ. CDR3 DNA: TGTGCCAGCAGCCAAGATGCCCCAGGGAGGGCAGGGGGCTTGGATGGCTACACCTTC. Translated, it gives CASSQDAPGRAGGLDGYTF.

V is TRBV27 and J is TRBJ1-4; 7 positions agree with TRBD1. The CDR3 runs 17 residues. Germline V gene lookup returns CDR1 MNHEY and CDR2 SMNVEV (reference sequence). The V segment lost 5 bases and the J segment 0 bases; nucleotides outside the gene matches: 9. CDR3 loop: CASSPWDRTATNEKLFF. The CDR3 DNA is TGTGCCAGCAGTCCGTGGGACAGAACTGCAACTAATGAAAAACTGTTTTTT.

The chain combines TRBV4-1 with TRBJ2-1; maybe TRBD1 (5 bases). V was cut by 2 bases and J by 7 bases, with 12 bases left in between. CDR1 and CDR2 (germline): MGHRA, YSYEKL. The CDR3 covers 14 residues. The CDR3 here is CASSQPGSGNEQFF. CDR3 nucleotide sequence: TGCGCCAGCAGCCAACCCGGATCAGGGAATGAGCAGTTCTTC.